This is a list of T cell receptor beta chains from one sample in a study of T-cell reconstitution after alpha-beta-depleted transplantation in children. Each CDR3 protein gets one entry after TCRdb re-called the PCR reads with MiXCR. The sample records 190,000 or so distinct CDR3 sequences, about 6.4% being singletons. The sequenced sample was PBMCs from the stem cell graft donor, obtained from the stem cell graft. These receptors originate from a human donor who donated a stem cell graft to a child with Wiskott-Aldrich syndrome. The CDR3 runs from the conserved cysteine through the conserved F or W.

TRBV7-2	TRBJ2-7	CASSSQGLSYEQYF
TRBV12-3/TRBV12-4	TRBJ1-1	CASTSLGSLITEAFF
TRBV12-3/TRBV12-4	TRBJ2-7	CASSTTYRSEQYF
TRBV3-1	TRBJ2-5	CASRNLETQYF
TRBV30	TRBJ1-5	CAWSSGTGQPQHF
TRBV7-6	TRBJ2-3	CASSLGGGYTDTQYF
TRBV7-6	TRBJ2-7	CASSLGGEYDYEQYF
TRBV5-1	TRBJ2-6	CASSREGYGNSGANVLTF
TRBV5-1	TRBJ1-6	CASSLVSVGDSPLHF
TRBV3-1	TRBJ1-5	CASSQFGPLSGNQPQHF
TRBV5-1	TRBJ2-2	CASSLDSNTGELFF
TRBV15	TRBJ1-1	CATSRDTRRSEAFF
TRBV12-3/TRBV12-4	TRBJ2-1	CASTITRNEQFF
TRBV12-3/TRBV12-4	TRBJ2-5	CASSLGGVETQYF
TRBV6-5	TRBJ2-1	CASSVSGADYNEQFF
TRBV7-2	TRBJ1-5	CASSERAGGNQPQHF
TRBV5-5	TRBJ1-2	CASSLNNYGYTF
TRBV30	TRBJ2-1	CAWSVRDWEQFF
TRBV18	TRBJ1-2	CASSPGALDYGYTF
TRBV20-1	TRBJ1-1	CSAGPPTRLQGAEAFF
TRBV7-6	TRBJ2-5	CASSSDTPQQF
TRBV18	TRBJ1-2	CASSPPGGLHGYTF
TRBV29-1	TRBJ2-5	CSADGRTNQETQYF
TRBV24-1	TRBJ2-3	CATSDFFRDGPSTDTQYF
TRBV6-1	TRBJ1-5	CAGGSGTLNQPQHF
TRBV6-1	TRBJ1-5	CASSDDRDQPQHF
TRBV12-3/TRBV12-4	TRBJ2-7	CASSFRGLGYEQYF
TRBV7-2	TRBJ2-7	CASSSDRGGQGYEQYF
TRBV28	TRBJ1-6	CASSLGQGNSPLHF
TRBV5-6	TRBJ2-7	CASSFGLAGAYEQYF
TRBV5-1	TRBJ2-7	CASSLEQGASEQYF
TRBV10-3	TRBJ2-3	CASNWLGTQYF
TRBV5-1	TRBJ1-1	CASSYGPSEAFF
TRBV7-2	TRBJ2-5	CASSLGLAGGSETQYF
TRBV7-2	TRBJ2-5	CASSFYQNYQETQYF
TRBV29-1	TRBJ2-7	CSVEDSHHRYEQYF
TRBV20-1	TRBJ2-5	CSCRGLEETQYF
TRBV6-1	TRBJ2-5	CASSDIADRSRETQYF
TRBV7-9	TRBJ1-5	CASSSTASNQPQHF
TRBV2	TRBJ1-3	CASSEQSLSGNTIYF
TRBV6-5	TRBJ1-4	CASSRDRAFEKLFF
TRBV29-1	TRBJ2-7	CSVGDSGSYEQYF
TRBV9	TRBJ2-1	CASSVAPVLHNEQFF
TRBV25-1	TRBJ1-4	CASSDGILLEKLFF
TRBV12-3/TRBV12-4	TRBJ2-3	CASSFPRGGGTDTQYF
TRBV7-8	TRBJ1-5	CASSLDAGRVSRTQHF
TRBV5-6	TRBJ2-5	CASSPGTGGVETQYF
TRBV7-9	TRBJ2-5	CASSPPSRPETQYF
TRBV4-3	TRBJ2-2	CASSQGFRRNTGELFF
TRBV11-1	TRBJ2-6	CASSLVQGLLSGANVLTF